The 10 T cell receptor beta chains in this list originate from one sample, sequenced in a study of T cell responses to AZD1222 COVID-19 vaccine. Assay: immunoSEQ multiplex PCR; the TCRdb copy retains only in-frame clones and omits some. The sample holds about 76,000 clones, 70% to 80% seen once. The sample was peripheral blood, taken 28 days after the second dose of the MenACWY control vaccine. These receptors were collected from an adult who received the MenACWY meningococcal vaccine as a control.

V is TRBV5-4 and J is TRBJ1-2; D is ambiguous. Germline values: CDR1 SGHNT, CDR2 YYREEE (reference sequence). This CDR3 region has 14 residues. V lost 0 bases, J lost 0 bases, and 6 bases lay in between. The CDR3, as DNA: TGTGCCAGCAGCTTGGATGGTTCTAACTATGGCTACACCTTC. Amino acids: CASSLDGSNYGYTF.

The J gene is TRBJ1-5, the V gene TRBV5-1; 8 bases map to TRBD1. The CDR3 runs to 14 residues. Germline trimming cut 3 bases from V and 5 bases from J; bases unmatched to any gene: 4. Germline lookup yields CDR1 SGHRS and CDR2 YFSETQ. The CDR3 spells CASSSGQGDQPQHF. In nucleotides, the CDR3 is TGCGCCAGCAGCTCAGGACAGGGCGATCAGCCCCAGCATTTT.

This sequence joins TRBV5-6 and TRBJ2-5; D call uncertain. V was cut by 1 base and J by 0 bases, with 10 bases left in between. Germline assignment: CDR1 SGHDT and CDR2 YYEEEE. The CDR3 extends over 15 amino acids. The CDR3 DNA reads TGTGCCAGCAGCTTGCGTGCTTCGTACCAAGAGACCCAGTACTTC. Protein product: CASSLRASYQETQYF. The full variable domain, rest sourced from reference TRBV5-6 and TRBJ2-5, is DAGVTQSPTHLIKTRGQQVTLRCSPKSGHDTVSWYQQALGQGPQFIFQYYEEEERQRGNFPDRFSGHQFPNYSSELNVNALLLGDSALYLCASSLRASYQETQYFGPGTRLLVL.

Here the CDR3 reads CASSLAVNGFYTF. In nucleotides, the CDR3 is TGCGCCAGCAGCTTGGCCGTTAACGGGTTCTACACCTTC. The V call is TRBV5-1, the J call TRBJ1-2, with D hard to call. Germline V CDR1 and CDR2: SGHRS, YFSETQ. The CDR3 has 13 residues. V lost 0 bases and J lost 10, with 13 bases in between.

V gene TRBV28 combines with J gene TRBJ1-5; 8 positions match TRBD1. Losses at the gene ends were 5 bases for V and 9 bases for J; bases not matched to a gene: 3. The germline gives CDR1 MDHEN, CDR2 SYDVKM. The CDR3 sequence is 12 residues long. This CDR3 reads CASSDRGRPQHF. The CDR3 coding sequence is TGTGCCAGCAGTGACAGGGGTAGGCCCCAGCATTTT.

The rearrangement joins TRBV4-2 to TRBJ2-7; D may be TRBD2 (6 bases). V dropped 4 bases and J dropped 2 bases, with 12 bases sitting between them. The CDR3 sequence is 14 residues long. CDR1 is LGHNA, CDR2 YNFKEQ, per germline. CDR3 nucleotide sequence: TGTGCCAGCAGCCTCACCCGGGGGACCTACGAGCAGTACTTC. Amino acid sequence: CASSLTRGTYEQYF.

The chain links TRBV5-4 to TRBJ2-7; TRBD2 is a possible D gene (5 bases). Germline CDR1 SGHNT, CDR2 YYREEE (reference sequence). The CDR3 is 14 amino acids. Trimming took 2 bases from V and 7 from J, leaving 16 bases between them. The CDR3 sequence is CASSLGADGSEQYF. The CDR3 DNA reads TGTGCCAGCAGCTTAGGAGCGGACGGTTCAGAGCAGTACTTC.

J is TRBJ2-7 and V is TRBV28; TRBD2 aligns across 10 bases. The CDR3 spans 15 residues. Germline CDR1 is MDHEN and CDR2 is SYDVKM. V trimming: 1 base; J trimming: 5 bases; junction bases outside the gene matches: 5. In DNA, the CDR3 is TGTGCCAGCAGTTTATCGGCTAGCGGGAGAGACGAGCAGTACTTC. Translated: CASSLSASGRDEQYF.

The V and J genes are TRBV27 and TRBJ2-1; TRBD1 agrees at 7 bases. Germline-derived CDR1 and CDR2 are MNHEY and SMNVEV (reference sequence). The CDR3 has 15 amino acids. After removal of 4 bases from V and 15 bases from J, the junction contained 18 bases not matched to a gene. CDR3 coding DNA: TGTGCCAGCAGTTCAACGACCCTCGACAGGGATGCTATGTTCTTC. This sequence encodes CASSSTTLDRDAMFF.

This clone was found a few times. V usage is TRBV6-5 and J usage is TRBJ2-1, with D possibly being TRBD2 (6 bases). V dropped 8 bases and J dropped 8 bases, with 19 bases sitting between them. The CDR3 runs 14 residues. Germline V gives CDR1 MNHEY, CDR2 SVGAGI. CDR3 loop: CASSRGTLLDEQFF. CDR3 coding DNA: TGTGCCAGCTCCCGAGGGACTCTTCTCGATGAGCAGTTCTTC.